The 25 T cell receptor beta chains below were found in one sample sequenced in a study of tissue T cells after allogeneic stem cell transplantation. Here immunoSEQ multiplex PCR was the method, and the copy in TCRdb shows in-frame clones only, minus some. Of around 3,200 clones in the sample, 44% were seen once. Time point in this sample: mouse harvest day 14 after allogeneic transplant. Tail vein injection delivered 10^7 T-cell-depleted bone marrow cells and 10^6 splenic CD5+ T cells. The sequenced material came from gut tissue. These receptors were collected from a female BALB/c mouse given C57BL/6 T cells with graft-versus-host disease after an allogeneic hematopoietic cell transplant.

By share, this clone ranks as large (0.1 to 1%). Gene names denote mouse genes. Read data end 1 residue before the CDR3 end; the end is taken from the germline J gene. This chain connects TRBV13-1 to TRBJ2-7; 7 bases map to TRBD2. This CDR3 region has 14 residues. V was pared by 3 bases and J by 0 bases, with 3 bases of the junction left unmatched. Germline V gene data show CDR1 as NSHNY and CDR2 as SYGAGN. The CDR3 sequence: CASSVGGSSYEQYF. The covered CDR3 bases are TGTGCCAGCAGTGTTGGGGGGAGCTCCTATGAACAGTAC.

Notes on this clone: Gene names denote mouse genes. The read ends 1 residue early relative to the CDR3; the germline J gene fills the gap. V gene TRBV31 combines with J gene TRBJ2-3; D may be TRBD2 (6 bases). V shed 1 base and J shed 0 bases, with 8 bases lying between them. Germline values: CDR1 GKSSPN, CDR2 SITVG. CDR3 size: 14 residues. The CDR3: CAWSRGTSAETLYF. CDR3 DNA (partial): TGTGCCTGGAGTCGGGGGACTAGTGCAGAAACGCTGTAT.

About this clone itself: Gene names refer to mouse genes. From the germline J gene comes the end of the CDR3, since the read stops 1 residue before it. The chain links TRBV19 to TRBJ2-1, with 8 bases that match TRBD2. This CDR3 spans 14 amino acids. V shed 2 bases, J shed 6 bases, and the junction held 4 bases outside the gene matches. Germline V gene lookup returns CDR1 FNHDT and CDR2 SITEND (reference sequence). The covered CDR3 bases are TGTGCCAGCAGTATTGGGGGGGGAAGTGCTGAGCAGTTC. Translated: CASSIGGGSAEQF. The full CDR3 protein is CASSIGGGSAEQFF.

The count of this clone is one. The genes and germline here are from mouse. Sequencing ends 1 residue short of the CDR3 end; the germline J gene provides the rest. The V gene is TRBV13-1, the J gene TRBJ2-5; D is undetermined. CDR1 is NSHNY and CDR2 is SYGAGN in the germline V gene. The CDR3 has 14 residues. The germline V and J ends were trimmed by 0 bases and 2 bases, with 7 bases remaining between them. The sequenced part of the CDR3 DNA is TGTGCCAGCAGTGATGGAGGGAGCCAAGACACCCAGTAC. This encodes CASSDGGSQDTQY. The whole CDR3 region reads CASSDGGSQDTQYF.

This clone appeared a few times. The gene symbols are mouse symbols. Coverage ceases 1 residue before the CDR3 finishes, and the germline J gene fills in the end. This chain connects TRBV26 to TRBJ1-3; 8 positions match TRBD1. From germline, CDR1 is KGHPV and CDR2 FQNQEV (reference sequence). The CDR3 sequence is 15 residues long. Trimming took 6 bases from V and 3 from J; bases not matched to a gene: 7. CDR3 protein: CASSPQGALGNTLYF. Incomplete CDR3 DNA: TGTGCCAGCAGCCCTCAGGGGGCGCTTGGAAATACGCTCTAT.

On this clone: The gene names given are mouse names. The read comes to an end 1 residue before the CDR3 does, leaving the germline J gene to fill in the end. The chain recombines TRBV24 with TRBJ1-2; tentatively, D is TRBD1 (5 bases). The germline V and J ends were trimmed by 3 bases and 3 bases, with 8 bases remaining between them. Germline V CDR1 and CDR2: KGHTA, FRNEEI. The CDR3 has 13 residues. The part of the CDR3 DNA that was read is TGTGCCAGCAGTCTCCAGGGAGACTCCGACTACACC. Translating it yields CASSLQGDSDYT. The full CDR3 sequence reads CASSLQGDSDYTF.

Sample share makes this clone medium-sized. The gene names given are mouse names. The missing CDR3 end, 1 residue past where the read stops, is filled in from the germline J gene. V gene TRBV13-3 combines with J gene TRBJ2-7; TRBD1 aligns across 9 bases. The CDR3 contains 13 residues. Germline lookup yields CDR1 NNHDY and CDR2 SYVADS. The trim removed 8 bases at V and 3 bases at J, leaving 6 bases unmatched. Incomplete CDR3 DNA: TGTGCCAGTTCCCGGGACAGGGTCTATGAACAGTAC. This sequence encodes CASSRDRVYEQY. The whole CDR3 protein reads CASSRDRVYEQYF.

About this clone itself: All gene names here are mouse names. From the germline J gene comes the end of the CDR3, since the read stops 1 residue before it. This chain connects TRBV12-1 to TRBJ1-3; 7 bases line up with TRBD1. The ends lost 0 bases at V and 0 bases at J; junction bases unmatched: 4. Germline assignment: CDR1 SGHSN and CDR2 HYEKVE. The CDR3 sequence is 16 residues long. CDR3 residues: CASSLETGNSGNTLYF. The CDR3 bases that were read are TGTGCCAGCTCTCTCGAGACAGGGAATTCTGGAAATACGCTCTAT. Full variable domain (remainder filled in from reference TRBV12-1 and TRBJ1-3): DSGVVQSPRHIIKEKGGRSVLTCIPISGHSNVVWYQQTLGKELKFLIQHYEKVERDKGFLPSRFSVQQFDDYHSEMNMSALELEDSAMYFCASSLETGNSGNTLYFGEGSRLIVV.

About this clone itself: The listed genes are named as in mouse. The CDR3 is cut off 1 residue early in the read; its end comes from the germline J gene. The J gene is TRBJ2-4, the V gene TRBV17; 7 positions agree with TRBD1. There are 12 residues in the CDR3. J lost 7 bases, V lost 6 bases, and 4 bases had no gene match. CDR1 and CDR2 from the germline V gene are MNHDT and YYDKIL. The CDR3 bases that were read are TGTGCTAGCAGACAGGGGAGGGACACCTTGTAC. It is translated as CASRQGRDTLY. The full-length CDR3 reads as CASRQGRDTLYF.

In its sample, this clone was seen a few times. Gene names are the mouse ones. The DNA read from the CDR3 is TGTGCCAGCAGGAGGGACAGTAACTATGCTGAGCAGTTC. Translation gives CASRRDSNYAEQF. The whole CDR3 sequence is CASRRDSNYAEQFF. This sequence joins TRBV15 and TRBJ2-1; TRBD1 matches at 7 bases. The CDR3 goes on 1 residue after the read ends, and that part is filled in from the germline J gene. CDR1 SGHND and CDR2 FRSKSL come from the germline V gene. After removal of 6 bases from V and 0 bases from J, the junction contained 2 bases not matched to a gene. The CDR3 is 14 amino acids.

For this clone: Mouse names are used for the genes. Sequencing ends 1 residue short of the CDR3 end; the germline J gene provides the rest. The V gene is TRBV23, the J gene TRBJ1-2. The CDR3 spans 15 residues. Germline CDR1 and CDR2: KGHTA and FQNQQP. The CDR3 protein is CSSSQLADANSDYTF. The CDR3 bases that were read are TGCTCCAGCAGTCAATTGGCAGATGCAAACTCCGACTACACC. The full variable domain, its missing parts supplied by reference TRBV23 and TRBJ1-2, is DAAVTQKPRYLIKMKGQEAEMKCIPEKGHTAVFWYQQKQSKELKFLIYFQNQQPLDQIDMVKERFSAVCPSSSLCSLGIRTCEAEDSALYLCSSSQLADANSDYTFGSGTRLLVI.

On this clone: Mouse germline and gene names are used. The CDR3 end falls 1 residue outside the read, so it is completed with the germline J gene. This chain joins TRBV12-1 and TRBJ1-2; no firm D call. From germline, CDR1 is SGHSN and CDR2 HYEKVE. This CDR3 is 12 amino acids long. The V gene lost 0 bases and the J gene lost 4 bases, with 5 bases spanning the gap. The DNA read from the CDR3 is TGTGCCAGCTCTCTCGGCGGCTCCGACTACACC. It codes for CASSLGGSDYT. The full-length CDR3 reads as CASSLGGSDYTF.

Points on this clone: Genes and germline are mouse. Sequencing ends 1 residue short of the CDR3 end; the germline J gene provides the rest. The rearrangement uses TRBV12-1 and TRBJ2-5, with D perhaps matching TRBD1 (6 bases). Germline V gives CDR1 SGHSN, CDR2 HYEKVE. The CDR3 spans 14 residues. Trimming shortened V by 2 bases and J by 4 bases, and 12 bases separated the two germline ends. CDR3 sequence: CASSPSGHKDTQYF. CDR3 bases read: TGTGCCAGCTCTCCCTCGGGACACAAAGACACCCAGTAC.

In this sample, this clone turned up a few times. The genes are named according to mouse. The DNA read from the CDR3 is TGTGCCAGCAGTGATAAGGGGAGTCAAAACACCTTGTAC. It is translated as CASSDKGSQNTLY. In full, the CDR3 reads CASSDKGSQNTLYF. The chain uses TRBV13-3 and TRBJ2-4; D is possibly TRBD1 (5 bases). The sequenced fragment ends 1 residue before the CDR3 boundary, so the rest is inferred from the germline J gene. V lost 1 base and J lost 0, with 6 bases in between. The V gene's germline CDR1 is NNHDY and CDR2 SYVADS. The length of the CDR3 is 14 residues.

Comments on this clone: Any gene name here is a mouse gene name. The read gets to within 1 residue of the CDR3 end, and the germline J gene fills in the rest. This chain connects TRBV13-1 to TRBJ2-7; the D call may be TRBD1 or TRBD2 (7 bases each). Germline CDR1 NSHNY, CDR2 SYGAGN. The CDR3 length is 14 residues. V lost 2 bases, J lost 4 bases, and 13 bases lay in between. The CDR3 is CASSDRGGTYEQYF. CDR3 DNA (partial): TGTGCCAGCAGTGACAGGGGGGGGACTTATGAACAGTAC.

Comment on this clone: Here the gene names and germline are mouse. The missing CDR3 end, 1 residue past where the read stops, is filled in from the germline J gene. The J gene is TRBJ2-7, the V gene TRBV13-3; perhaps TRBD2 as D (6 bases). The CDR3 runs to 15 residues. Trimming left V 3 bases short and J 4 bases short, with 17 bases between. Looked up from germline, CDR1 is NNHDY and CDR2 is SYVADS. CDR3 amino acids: CASSASSGGIYEQYF. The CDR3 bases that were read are TGTGCCAGCAGTGCTTCCTCGGGGGGTATTTATGAACAGTAC.

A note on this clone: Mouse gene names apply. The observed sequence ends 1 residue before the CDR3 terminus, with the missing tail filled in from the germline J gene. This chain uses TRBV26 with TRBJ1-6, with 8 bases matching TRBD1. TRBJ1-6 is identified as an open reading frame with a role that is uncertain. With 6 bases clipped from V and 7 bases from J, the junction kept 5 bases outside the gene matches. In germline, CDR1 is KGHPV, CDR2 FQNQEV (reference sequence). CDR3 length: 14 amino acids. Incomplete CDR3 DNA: TGTGCCAGCAGCCGGACAGGGTGGAATTCGCCCCTCTAC. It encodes CASSRTGWNSPLY. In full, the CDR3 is CASSRTGWNSPLYF.

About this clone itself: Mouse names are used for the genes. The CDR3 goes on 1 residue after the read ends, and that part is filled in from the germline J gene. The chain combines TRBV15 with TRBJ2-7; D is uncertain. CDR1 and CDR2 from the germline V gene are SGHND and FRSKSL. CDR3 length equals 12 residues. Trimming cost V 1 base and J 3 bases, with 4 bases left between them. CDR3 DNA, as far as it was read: TGTGCCAGCAGTTTAGGCAGCTATGAACAGTAC. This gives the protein CASSLGSYEQY. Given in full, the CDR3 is CASSLGSYEQYF.

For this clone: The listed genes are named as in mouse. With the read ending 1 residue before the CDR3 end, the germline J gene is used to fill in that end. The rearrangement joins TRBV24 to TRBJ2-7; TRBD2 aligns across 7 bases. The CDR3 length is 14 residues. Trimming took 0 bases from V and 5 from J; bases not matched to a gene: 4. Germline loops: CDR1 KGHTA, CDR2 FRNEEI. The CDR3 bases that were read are TGTGCCAGCAGTCTGTACCCTGGGGGTGATGAACAGTAC. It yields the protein CASSLYPGGDEQY. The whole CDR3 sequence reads CASSLYPGGDEQYF.

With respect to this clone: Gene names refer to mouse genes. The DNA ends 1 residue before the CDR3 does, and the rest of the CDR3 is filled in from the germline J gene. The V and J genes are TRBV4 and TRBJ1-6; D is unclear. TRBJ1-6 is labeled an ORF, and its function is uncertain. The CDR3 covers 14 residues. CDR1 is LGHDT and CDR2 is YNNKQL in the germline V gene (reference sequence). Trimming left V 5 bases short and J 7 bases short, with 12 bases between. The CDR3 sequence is CASSPLVGNSPLYF. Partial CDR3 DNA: TGTGCCAGCAGCCCCCTCGTGGGGAATTCGCCCCTCTAC.

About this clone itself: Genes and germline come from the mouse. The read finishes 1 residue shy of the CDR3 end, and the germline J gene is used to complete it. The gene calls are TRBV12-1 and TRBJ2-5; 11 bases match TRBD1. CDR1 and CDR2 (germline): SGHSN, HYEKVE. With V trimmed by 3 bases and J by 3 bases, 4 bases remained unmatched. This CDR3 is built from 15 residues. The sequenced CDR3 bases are TGTGCCAGCTCTTTCGGGACAGGGGGGCAAGACACCCAGTAC. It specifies CASSFGTGGQDTQY. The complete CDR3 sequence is CASSFGTGGQDTQYF.

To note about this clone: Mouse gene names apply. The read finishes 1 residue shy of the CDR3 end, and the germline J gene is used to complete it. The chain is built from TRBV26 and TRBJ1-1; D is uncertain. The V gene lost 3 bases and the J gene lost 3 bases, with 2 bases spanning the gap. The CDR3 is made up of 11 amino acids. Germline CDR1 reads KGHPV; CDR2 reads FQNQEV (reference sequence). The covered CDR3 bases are TGTGCCAGCAGTCTAGACACAGAAGTCTTC. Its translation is CASSLDTEVF. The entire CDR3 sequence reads CASSLDTEVFF.

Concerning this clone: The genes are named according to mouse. The CDR3 DNA, read in part, is TGTGCCAGCAGTTCTACCGGGACAGTTTCCAACGAAAGATTATTT. Protein sequence: CASSSTGTVSNERLF. The whole CDR3 protein reads CASSSTGTVSNERLFF. The genes are TRBV14 and TRBJ1-4, with TRBD1 matching 7 bases. The CDR3 end lies 1 residue beyond the end of the read and is filled in from the germline J gene. The CDR3 sequence is 16 residues long. Germline trimming cut 3 bases from V and 0 bases from J; bases unmatched to any gene: 5. Germline-derived CDR1 and CDR2 are SGHDT and FRDEAV.

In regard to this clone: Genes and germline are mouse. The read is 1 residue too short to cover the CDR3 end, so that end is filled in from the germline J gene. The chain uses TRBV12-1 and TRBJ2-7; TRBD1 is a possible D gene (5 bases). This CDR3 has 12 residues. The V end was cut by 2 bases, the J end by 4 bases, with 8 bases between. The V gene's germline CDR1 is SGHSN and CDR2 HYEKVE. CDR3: CASSQDTYEQYF. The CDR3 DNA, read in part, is TGTGCCAGCTCTCAGGACACTTATGAACAGTAC.

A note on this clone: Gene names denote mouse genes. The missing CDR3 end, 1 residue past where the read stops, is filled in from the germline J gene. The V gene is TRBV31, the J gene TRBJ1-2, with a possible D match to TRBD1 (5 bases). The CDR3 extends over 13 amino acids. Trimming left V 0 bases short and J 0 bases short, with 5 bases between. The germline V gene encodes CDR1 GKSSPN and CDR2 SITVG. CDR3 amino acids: CAWSLQANSDYTF. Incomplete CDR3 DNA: TGTGCCTGGAGTCTACAGGCAAACTCCGACTACACC.